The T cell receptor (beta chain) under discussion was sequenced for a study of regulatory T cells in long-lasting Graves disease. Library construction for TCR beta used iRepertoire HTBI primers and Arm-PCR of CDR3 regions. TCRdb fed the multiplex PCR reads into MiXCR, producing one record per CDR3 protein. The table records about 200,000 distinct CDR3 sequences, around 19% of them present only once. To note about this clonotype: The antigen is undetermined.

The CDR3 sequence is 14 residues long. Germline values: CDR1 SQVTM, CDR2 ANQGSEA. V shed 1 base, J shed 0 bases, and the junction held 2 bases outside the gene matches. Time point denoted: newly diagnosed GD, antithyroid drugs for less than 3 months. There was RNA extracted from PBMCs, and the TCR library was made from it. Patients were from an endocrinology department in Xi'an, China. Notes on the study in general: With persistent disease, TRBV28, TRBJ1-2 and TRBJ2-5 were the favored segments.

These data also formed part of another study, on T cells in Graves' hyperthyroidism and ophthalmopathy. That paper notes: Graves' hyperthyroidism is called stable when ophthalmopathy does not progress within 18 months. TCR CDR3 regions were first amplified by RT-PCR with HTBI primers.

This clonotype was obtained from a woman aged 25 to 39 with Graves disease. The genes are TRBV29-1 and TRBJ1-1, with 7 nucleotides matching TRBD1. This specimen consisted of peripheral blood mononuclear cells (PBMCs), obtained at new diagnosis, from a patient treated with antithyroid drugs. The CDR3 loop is CSVEGDRVNTEAFF. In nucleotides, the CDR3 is TGCAGCGTTGAAGGAGACAGGGTGAACACTGAAGCTTTCTTT.